Here is one TCR beta chain with its context. At one end the junction does not follow the germline gene, possibly because of a read error. The data were taken from a study of tumor-infiltrating lymphocytes in primary liver carcinoma. Germline DNA was extracted too, while blood RNA derived from unsorted whole blood. A primer in the constant region served to generate TCR beta cDNA from approximately 500 ng of total RNA. Three nested multiplex PCR rounds, a slightly modified ARM-PCR method, built the TCR beta libraries. The first two PCR rounds, around 10 cycles each, used TRBV1-TRBV30 forward primers and a C-beta reverse primer. From the multiplex PCR reads, TCRdb called clonotypes with MiXCR, one entry per CDR3 protein. The table includes about 310,000 distinct CDR3 sequences, 65% detected once. Germline V gene data show CDR1 as SGHDN and CDR2 as FVKESK. This CDR3 is built from 14 residues.

Sequencing input: peripheral blood. V gene TRBV14 combines with J gene TRBJ1-1; no firm D call. This TCR came from a man aged 35-49 years with primary liver carcinoma and hepatitis B virus infection. CDR3 nucleotides: TGTGCCGGCAGCCAAGGCGTCATGAACACTGAAGCTTTCTTT. This gives the protein CAGSQGVMNTEAFF. The variable domain in full, completed from reference TRBV14 and TRBJ1-1, reads EAGVTQFPSHSVIEKGQTVTLRCDPISGHDNLYWYRRVMGKEIKFLLHFVKESKQDESGMPNNRFLAERTGGTYSTLKVQPAELEDSGVYFCAGSQGVMNTEAFFGQGTRLTVV.